This TCR beta chain was sequenced in a study of CD8+CD57+ T cells in acquired aplastic anemia (dated by TCRdb to the late 2010s). Notes on the research overall: Extracted DNA from sorted CD4+ and CD8+ cells averaged approximately 3 ug, ranging from roughly 0.17 to 27.4 ug. A CD8+CD57+ expansion meant a frequency higher than the mean frequency seen in healthy subjects. The investigation overall reported the following: No significant difference in CD8+ Simpson's diversity was found between patients and healthy controls (P=0.060). Roughly 29 CD8+ CDR3 sequences were found in both patients and controls but appeared to be highly expressed in patients and within the immunodominant clones of the patients.

Genomic DNA served as template for TCR beta VDJ combination and CDR3 sequence profiling. An Illumina HiSeq 2000 was the platform used for TCR repertoire sequencing. The published analysis was carried out like this. Repertoire assessment relied on Simpson's diversity index, CDR3 size and DJ length profiles, and TRBV/TRBJ rearrangement plots. The immunodominant clone was defined as the most abundant DNA sequence in deep sequencing data. CDR3 amino acid sequences were checked for sharing across subjects and were also compared against the VDJdb database and published repertoires. The public sequencing data were trimmed at Q25 with fastp and processed into clonotypes with MiXCR by TCRdb, which kept only in-frame beta chains. Rows are combined by CDR3 protein, so each entry shows the most common genes and DNA. The V and J calls and clone size come from TCRdb's table, not from the authors' own analysis. The sample has some 180,000 distinct CDR3 sequences on record, roughly 60% of them singletons. The leading ten clones occupy roughly 43% of the sample.

Expansion of CD8+CD57+ cells had been shown by flow cytometry in the patients chosen for sequencing. Every patient had a diagnosis of severe acquired aplastic anemia based on International Study of Aplastic Anemia and Agranulocytosis and Camitta criteria. No therapy had been received by the patients at the time of blood sampling. In the study, sorted CD4+ and CD8+ blood T cells from patients with severe aplastic anemia and from healthy subjects underwent deep sequencing of TCR repertoires. Patients were enrolled in the USA under clinicaltrials.gov protocols 00001620, 01623167, 00001397, 00071045, 00081523 and 00961064. Ficoll-Paque density gradient centrifugation was used to isolate peripheral blood mononuclear cells. CD4+ and CD8+ T cells were sorted by FACS or magnetic beads before DNA extraction. This clonotype was recorded a few times. Its antigen has not been determined. The input lacks base qualities; no much larger clone sits a single base away.

The sample was sorted CD4+, CD8+, or CD8+CD57+ T cells (not recorded which) from PBMCs. This sequence originates from a human donor with aplastic anemia.

The DNA sequence is given as TGCGCCAGCAGCCAACCCACCTCCAGGACTAGCGGGGAAGGGGGAGCAGATACGCAGTATTTT. It codes for CASSQPTSRTSGEGGADTQYF. Recombination linked TRBV4-1 to TRBJ2-3; 12 junctional bases match TRBD2. Compared with germline, V lacks 2 bases and J lacks 4 bases; bases without a gene match: 19. Reading from cysteine to phenylalanine, the CDR3 counts 21 amino acids. Of all the DNA, just the CDR3 is kept, 63 bases in frame from base 1. In the germline V gene, CDR1 corresponds to MGHRA and CDR2 to YSYEKL.